This T cell receptor beta chain comes out of a study of blood T cell repertoires in COVID-19. Study-level background: In each case, the material was cDNA or gDNA derived from T cells, B-cell-depleted T cells, or PBMCs.

Clones were read by immunoSEQ multiplex PCR, and TCRdb kept only the in-frame ones, dropping some. This sample has 65,000 to 95,000 clones; about 73% occur once, and the top ten carry 5.7%. Germline V gene sequence: CDR1 SGHRS, CDR2 YFSETQ. The trim removed 1 base at V and 7 bases at J, leaving 15 bases unmatched. There are 18 residues in the CDR3. The chain is built from TRBV5-1 and TRBJ2-1; 9 nucleotides agree with TRBD1. The clonotype was recovered from a middle-aged man with active or convalescent COVID-19. The sample taken for sequencing was peripheral blood. For the CDR3, the DNA is TGCGCCAGCAGCTTGTCATCTGCCCCGGGACAGGGAGGAAATGAGCAGTTCTTC. Translated, it gives CASSLSSAPGQGGNEQFF.